This TCR beta chain was captured by sequencing in a study of cytomegalovirus exposure and HLA in healthy donors. Broader study findings: TCR sequences were mostly rare, though some public TCRs occurred in many donors.

In regard to this clone: Its antigen is as yet unknown.

The PCR had 60 Vbeta and 13 Jbeta primers. The assay was immunoSEQ multiplex PCR, and TCRdb's table has in-frame clones only and misses some. The sample includes approximately 83,000 clones, around 80% seen only once; the top ten take around 2%. CDR3 length equals 16 residues. After removal of 3 bases from V and 6 bases from J, the junction contained 10 bases not matched to a gene. Per germline, CDR1 SGHTA and CDR2 FQGNSA. Sequencing used PBMCs. This sequence originates from a man aged 18 to 29 in good health and CMV-seronegative. The chain uses TRBV7-2 and TRBJ2-7; 11 nucleotides line up with TRBD2. The CDR3 nucleotides read TGTGCCAGCAGCTTTAATTTCCTAGCGGGGGGCGGCGAGCAGTACTTC. This gives the protein CASSFNFLAGGGEQYF. The complete variable domain, with remaining parts taken from reference TRBV7-2 and TRBJ2-7, reads GAGVSQSPSNKVTEKGKDVELRCDPISGHTALYWYRQSLGQGLEFLIYFQGNSAPDKSGLPSDRFSAERTGGSVSTLTIQRTQQEDSAVYLCASSFNFLAGGGEQYFGPGTRLTVT.